These 25 T cell receptor beta chains came from one sample sequenced in a study of beta chain features in type 1 diabetes. The whole isolated RNA underwent reverse transcription, so sequencing captured expressed TCRB transcripts. Assay: immunoSEQ multiplex PCR; the TCRdb copy retains only in-frame clones and omits some. The sample shows a few hundred thousand clones, 27% of them seen only once. The sequencing sample was made of central memory CD4+ T cells from blood. The origin of the receptors is a man aged 25 to 45 in good health.

This chain uses TRBV7-9 with TRBJ1-1; D remains ambiguous. V was shortened by 4 bases and J by 8 bases, with 8 bases between the two germline ends. Germline V gene lookup returns CDR1 SEHNR and CDR2 FQNEAQ (reference sequence). CDR3 size: 11 residues. CDR3 residues: CASSSQVEAFF. CDR3 nucleotides: TGTGCCAGCAGCTCCCAGGTAGAAGCTTTCTTT.

The chain couples TRBV19 to TRBJ2-1; 15 positions match TRBD2. The V gene's germline CDR1 is LNHDA and CDR2 SQIVND (reference sequence). This CDR3 spans 14 amino acids. V lost 6 bases to trimming and J lost 12 bases; unmatched junction nucleotides: 6. The CDR3 sequence is CASSQGLAGGVQFF. CDR3 coding DNA: TGTGCCAGTAGCCAGGGACTAGCGGGAGGCGTGCAGTTCTTC.

In this sample, this clone turned up a few times. V and J are TRBV30 and TRBJ1-2; 7 bases map to TRBD1. The CDR3 is 13 residues long. After removal of 2 bases from V and 5 bases from J, the junction contained 5 bases not matched to a gene. Germline V gives CDR1 GTSNPN, CDR2 SVGIG (reference sequence). The CDR3 region has the DNA TGTGCCTGGAGTACTCCGACAGGGTATGGCTACACCTTC. Translated: CAWSTPTGYGYTF.

The chain joins TRBV5-4 to TRBJ2-3, with 8 bases fitting TRBD2. Germline assignment: CDR1 SGHNT and CDR2 YYREEE (reference sequence). The ends lost 4 bases at V and 4 bases at J; junction bases unmatched: 5. The CDR3 consists of 14 residues. The CDR3 DNA reads as TGTGCCAGCAGCCTGCCGACTAGCGCAGATACGCAGTATTTT. Protein: CASSLPTSADTQYF.

This clone was detected many times. This chain joins TRBV14 and TRBJ2-5; D is ambiguous. Germline CDR1 reads SGHDN; CDR2 reads FVKESK. With 5 bases removed from V and 12 bases from J, the gap between germline ends came to 16 bases. This CDR3 is built from 12 residues. DNA for the CDR3: TGTGCCAGCAGCACCTCGACCTCCCCCGAGTACTTC. Its translation: CASSTSTSPEYF. Looking up the rest from reference TRBV14 and TRBJ2-5 gives the full variable domain: EAGVTQFPSHSVIEKGQTVTLRCDPISGHDNLYWYRRVMGKEIKFLLHFVKESKQDESGMPNNRFLAERTGGTYSTLKVQPAELEDSGVYFCASSTSTSPEYFGPGTRLLVL.

This clone was counted a few times. The chain joins TRBV30 to TRBJ1-1, with no clear D. The CDR3 consists of 12 residues. Trimming shortened V by 2 bases and J by 8 bases, and 12 bases separated the two germline ends. Germline assignment: CDR1 GTSNPN and CDR2 SVGIG (reference sequence). This chain's CDR3 is CAWSRVANEAFF. The CDR3 DNA sequence: TGTGCCTGGAGTCGTGTAGCCAACGAAGCTTTCTTT.

CDR3 protein: CASSYSNSHSGNTIYF. CDR3 DNA: TGTGCCAGCAGTTACTCCAACAGCCACTCTGGAAACACCATATATTTT. The chain recombines TRBV6-5 with TRBJ1-3; D is ambiguous. This CDR3 spans 16 amino acids. Per the germline V gene, CDR1 is MNHEY and CDR2 is SVGAGI. Trimming removed 0 bases at V and 0 bases at J, with 9 bases between.

This clone was seen more than once but under ten times. V is TRBV7-9 and J is TRBJ2-5, with a weak D call TRBD2 (5 bases). CDR3 size: 13 residues. The V end lost 6 bases, the J end lost 9 bases, and 17 bases lay between the germline ends. CDR1 is SEHNR and CDR2 is FQNEAQ in the germline V gene (reference sequence). CDR3: CASSLDGRGAQYF. The CDR3, as DNA: TGTGCCAGCAGTCTGGACGGCCGGGGTGCCCAGTACTTC.

The rearrangement links TRBV15 to TRBJ2-1; no definite D call. CDR3 length: 14 amino acids. Germline V gives CDR1 LNHNV, CDR2 YYDKDF (reference sequence). V was pared by 0 bases and J by 5 bases, with 8 bases between. In DNA, the CDR3 is TGTGCCACCAGCAGAGATAAGTTCAACAATGAGCAGTTCTTC. Translation: CATSRDKFNNEQFF.

This clone showed up just a few times. J is TRBJ2-6 and V is TRBV25-1; D is uncertain. V lost 3 bases and J lost 2, with 5 bases in between. The germline V gene has CDR1 MGHDK and CDR2 SYGVNS. The CDR3 is 14 residues long. As DNA, the CDR3 is TGTGCCAGCAGTGATGAGGCTGGGGCCAACGTCCTGACTTTC. Its translation: CASSDEAGANVLTF.

This sequence joins TRBV18 and TRBJ2-7; D might be TRBD1 (5 bases). This CDR3 contains 14 residues. Germline-derived CDR1 and CDR2 are KGHSH and LQKENI. Deletions cut 3 bases from V and 7 bases from J, with 16 bases between. This CDR3 reads CASSPRQGLWEQYF. CDR3 nucleotides: TGTGCCAGCTCACCCCGGCAGGGCCTTTGGGAGCAGTACTTC.

The chain couples TRBV5-6 to TRBJ2-1; possibly TRBD2 for D (6 bases). The length of the CDR3 is 15 residues. Trimming shortened V by 0 bases and J by 7 bases, and 14 bases separated the two germline ends. Germline CDR1 SGHDT, CDR2 YYEEEE. The CDR3 here is CASSLEAGLGNEQFF. DNA for the CDR3: TGTGCCAGCAGCTTGGAGGCGGGGTTGGGGAATGAGCAGTTCTTC. Complete variable domain (other parts from reference TRBV5-6 and TRBJ2-1): DAGVTQSPTHLIKTRGQQVTLRCSPKSGHDTVSWYQQALGQGPQFIFQYYEEEERQRGNFPDRFSGHQFPNYSSELNVNALLLGDSALYLCASSLEAGLGNEQFFGPGTRLTVL.

The genes are TRBV4-2 and TRBJ1-6; unclear D gene. Per the germline V gene, CDR1 is LGHNA and CDR2 is YNFKEQ. The V gene lost 0 bases and the J gene lost 6 bases, with 12 bases spanning the gap. CDR3 size: 16 residues. The CDR3 region has the DNA TGTGCCAGCAGCCAAGAGTGGCGGGCGCTTAATTCACCCCTCCACTTT. It specifies CASSQEWRALNSPLHF.

This clone was found once. A much larger clone differs from this one at a single base, so this may be a read error. Other DNA sequences of this sample code for an identical CDR3. The chain combines TRBV30 with TRBJ1-4; D perhaps matches TRBD1 (6 bases). This CDR3 comprises 15 residues. CDR1 is GTSNPN and CDR2 is SVGIG in the germline V gene (reference sequence). Deletions cut 3 bases from V and 8 bases from J, with 19 bases between. The CDR3 here is CAWRSQGHVLEKLFF. The CDR3 nucleotides read TGTGCCTGGAGGTCCCAGGGACATGTACTGGAAAAACTGTTTTTT.

The chain is built from TRBV30 and TRBJ2-7, with a tentative D call TRBD1 (5 bases). Trimming shortened V by 0 bases and J by 7 bases, and 16 bases separated the two germline ends. Germline V gives CDR1 GTSNPN, CDR2 SVGIG (reference sequence). The CDR3 loop spans 14 amino acids. CDR3 protein: CAWSVLVQGEEQYF. The CDR3 nucleotides are TGTGCCTGGAGTGTTCTGGTGCAGGGCGAAGAGCAGTACTTC.

This clone was seen repeatedly, ten times or more. The chain's CDR3 is CASSLGTRPAYEQYF. In DNA form, the CDR3 reads TGTGCCAGCAGCTTGGGGACGCGGCCAGCCTACGAGCAGTACTTC. The chain joins TRBV5-4 to TRBJ2-7; no reliable D call. CDR3 size: 15 residues. V gave up 0 bases and J gave up 2 bases, with 12 bases separating them. Germline values: CDR1 SGHNT, CDR2 YYREEE (reference sequence).

This chain connects TRBV28 to TRBJ2-7; D may be TRBD1 (7 bases). Per the germline V gene, CDR1 is MDHEN and CDR2 is SYDVKM. V lost 8 bases and J 4 bases, leaving 15 bases between the germline ends. The CDR3 extends over 13 amino acids. This chain's CDR3 is CASGGTVMYEQYF. DNA for the CDR3: TGTGCCAGCGGGGGGACAGTTATGTACGAGCAGTACTTC.

Many counts were recorded for this clone. V and J are TRBV15 and TRBJ2-5; D is unclear. Germline V gives CDR1 LNHNV, CDR2 YYDKDF (reference sequence). The CDR3 is made up of 13 amino acids. V lost 3 bases, J lost 5 bases, and 10 bases lay in between. CDR3: CATSSLRGETQYF. CDR3 in DNA: TGTGCCACCAGCAGTCTCCGTGGTGAGACCCAGTACTTC.

This clone was observed a few times. The chain recombines TRBV19 with TRBJ2-1; D not resolved. This CDR3 contains 12 residues. Germline CDR1 LNHDA, CDR2 SQIVND (reference sequence). Between the trimmed V and J ends, which lost 4 bases and 10 bases, there was a span of 11 bases. CDR3 nucleotide sequence: TGTGCCAGTAGTACAGGATGGCGGGAGCAGTTCTTC. This translates into CASSTGWREQFF.

This chain uses TRBV30 with TRBJ1-6, with 9 bases matching TRBD1. The CDR3 covers 20 residues. V shed 0 bases, J shed 0 bases, and the junction held 12 bases outside the gene matches. Germline V gives CDR1 GTSNPN, CDR2 SVGIG (reference sequence). CDR3 residues: CAWSVRGQGPSNSYNSPLHF. The CDR3, as DNA: TGTGCCTGGAGTGTACGAGGACAGGGGCCCTCTAACTCCTATAATTCACCCCTCCACTTT.

This clone was detected a few times. The gene calls are TRBV5-4 and TRBJ2-1, with D unresolved. The CDR3 sequence is 15 residues long. The V end was cut by 4 bases, the J end by 1 base, with 12 bases between. Per germline, CDR1 SGHNT and CDR2 YYREEE (reference sequence). This CDR3 reads CASSGELQSYNEQFF. CDR3 in DNA: TGTGCCAGCAGCGGGGAACTACAGTCCTACAATGAGCAGTTCTTC.

This rearrangement joins TRBV30 to TRBJ2-1; 9 nucleotides agree with TRBD1. Per the germline V gene, CDR1 is GTSNPN and CDR2 is SVGIG (reference sequence). V trimming: 3 bases; J trimming: 4 bases; junction bases outside the gene matches: 13. CDR3 size: 17 residues. The CDR3 DNA follows: TGTGCCTGGAGCCCAAAGACCGGGACAGGGCATTACAATGAGCAGTTCTTC. It is translated as CAWSPKTGTGHYNEQFF.

The rearrangement links TRBV2 to TRBJ1-4; D not resolved. The CDR3 has 12 residues. Per the germline V gene, CDR1 is SNHLY and CDR2 is FYNNEI. Trimming took off 7 bases at V and 8 bases at J, with 11 bases between the two ends. The CDR3 spells CASMAYEEKLFF. The CDR3 nucleotides read TGTGCCAGCATGGCCTATGAGGAAAAACTGTTTTTT. The whole variable domain, filled in from reference TRBV2 and TRBJ1-4, reads EPEVTQTPSHQVTQMGQEVILRCVPISNHLYFYWYRQILGQKVEFLVSFYNNEISEKSEIFDDQFSVERPDGSNFTLKIRSTKLEDSAMYFCASMAYEEKLFFGSGTQLSVL.

This clone is a singleton in its sample. The V and J genes are TRBV6-1 and TRBJ1-2, with a tentative D call TRBD1 (6 bases). Germline assignment: CDR1 MNHNS and CDR2 SASEGT. Trimming cost V 10 bases and J 7 bases, with 25 bases left between them. The length of the CDR3 is 15 residues. CDR3 loop: CATLLEDRRSGGYTF. The CDR3 DNA reads TGTGCCACCTTACTAGAAGACAGGAGGTCGGGTGGCTACACCTTC.

This clone was seen more than once but under ten times. The V gene is TRBV5-5, the J gene TRBJ1-3; D is unresolved. This CDR3 is 14 amino acids long. Germline CDR1 is SGHKS and CDR2 is YYEKEE (reference sequence). The V gene lost 5 bases and the J gene lost 0 bases, with 9 bases spanning the gap. The CDR3 nucleotides are TGTGCCAGCAGTCAGACTTTCTCTGGAAACACCATATATTTT. It specifies CASSQTFSGNTIYF. The entire variable domain, with the rest obtained from reference TRBV5-5 and TRBJ1-3, is as follows: DAGVTQSPTHLIKTRGQQVTLRCSPISGHKSVSWYQQVLGQGPQFIFQYYEKEERGRGNFPDRFSARQFPNYSSELNVNALLLGDSALYLCASSQTFSGNTIYFGEGSWLTVV.